The entry that follows covers one T cell receptor beta chain sequence. Its antigen is as yet unknown. The junction does not match germline at one end; this may be a read error. The V gene's germline CDR1 is WSHSY and CDR2 SAAADI. The CDR3 has 18 amino acids. Template switching added a universal primer site, and cDNA bore unique molecular identifiers. TCRdb itself ran the 5' RACE reads through MiXCR, one entry per CDR3 protein. This sample carries more than 1.5 million distinct CDR3 sequences, roughly 35% of them seen once, and the ten largest clones take about 0.25%. This sample is part of a study of identical twins. Study outcomes and limitations: Insertions were reduced in abundant cord blood beta clonotypes but not in memory repertoires. Donors were not followed over many years; analysis was cross-sectional.

The source material was cord blood. This sequence originates from a newborn girl in good health. The V call is TRBV10-2, the J call TRBJ2-1; the match to TRBD2 covers 14 bases. CDR3 loop: CASSEGLAGGIIYNEQVF. The DNA for the CDR3 is TGCGCCAGCAGTGAGGGACTAGCGGGGGGTATTATATACAATGAGCAGGTCTTC.